This T cell receptor beta chain was found in a study of blood T cell repertoires in COVID-19. The table came from immunoSEQ multiplex PCR; TCRdb's copy has only in-frame clones and leaves some out. The sample consists of over 75,000 clones, roughly 79% of them appearing once. This clone was seen a single time. With V trimmed by 1 base and J by 2 bases, 7 bases remained unmatched. This CDR3 has 17 residues. CDR1 SEHNR and CDR2 FQNEAQ come from the germline V gene (reference sequence). This chain connects TRBV7-9 to TRBJ1-5, with TRBD1 matching 8 bases. Sequenced sample: peripheral blood. This receptor was identified in a human donor in a cohort sampled during active COVID-19. The CDR3 region has the DNA TGTGCCAGCAGCTTAGGGACGACAGGGGAGGGCAATCAGCCCCAGCATTTT. Translation gives CASSLGTTGEGNQPQHF.